This TCR beta chain was sequenced in a study of technical replicates of blood from a handful of donors. TCRdb keeps only in-frame clones here, not all; method: immunoSEQ multiplex PCR. The sample shows about 88,000 clones, 85% to 95% of them seen only once. The source is a human donor in good health. Sequenced material: T cells isolated from PBMCs.

CDR3 in DNA: TGTGCCAGCAGCCCACCCCCGGACTTTCACTCCTACGAGCAGTACTTC. Protein sequence: CASSPPPDFHSYEQYF. The V and J genes are TRBV7-9 and TRBJ2-7; D may be TRBD2 (5 bases). Trimming pared 5 bases from V and 0 bases from J, leaving 17 bases between. Germline assignment: CDR1 SEHNR and CDR2 FQNEAQ (reference sequence). This CDR3 comprises 16 residues.